The 15 T cell receptor beta chains reported below all come from one sample, sequenced in a study of PD-1 blockade in mismatch repair-deficient tumors. Assay used: immunoSEQ multiplex PCR; TCRdb lists only in-frame clones, some missing. Found here are some 22,000 clones, approximately 84% of them singletons; the top ten hold roughly 18%. The sample in question was peripheral blood, obtained 2 weeks after starting pembrolizumab. The source of these receptors is an adult with mismatch repair-deficient cancer.

This clone ranks as medium-sized. This rearrangement joins TRBV27 to TRBJ2-5; D might be TRBD1 (6 bases). The ends were cut back, 5 bases at V and 1 base at J, with 17 bases in the middle. Germline loops: CDR1 MNHEY, CDR2 SMNVEV (reference sequence). The CDR3 spans 16 residues. CDR3 coding DNA: TGTGCCAGCAGTGGACCAGGACAGAGGACCCAAGAGACCCAGTACTTC. It encodes CASSGPGQRTQETQYF.

The chain carries TRBV28 and TRBJ2-4; tentatively, D is TRBD1 (6 bases). The germline V and J ends were trimmed by 5 bases and 0 bases, with 11 bases remaining between them. The CDR3 sequence is 15 residues long. Germline CDR1 reads MDHEN; CDR2 reads SYDVKM. The CDR3 loop reads CASSPGAGAKNIQYF. The CDR3 nucleotides are TGTGCCAGCAGTCCAGGGGCAGGAGCCAAAAACATTCAGTACTTC.

The chain is built from TRBV7-9 and TRBJ1-2; tentatively, D is TRBD1 (5 bases). This CDR3 contains 14 residues. CDR1 and CDR2 from the germline V gene are SEHNR and FQNEAQ (reference sequence). Trimming left V 5 bases short and J 8 bases short, with 18 bases between. The CDR3 protein is CASSPTGGLMGYTF. DNA of the CDR3: TGTGCCAGCAGCCCTACGGGGGGACTTATGGGCTACACCTTC.

This chain connects TRBV10-3 to TRBJ2-2; 12 bases match TRBD1. The J segment lost 4 bases and the V segment lost 6 bases, leaving 9 bases of the junction unmatched. Germline CDR1 ENHRY, CDR2 SYGVKD. This CDR3 is built from 17 residues. CDR3 nucleotide sequence: TGTGCCATCAGGGATCCGGGACAGGGGGCGAGCACCGGGGAGCTGTTTTTT. This encodes CAIRDPGQGASTGELFF.

V and J are TRBV28 and TRBJ1-2; D ambiguous. Per the germline V gene, CDR1 is MDHEN and CDR2 is SYDVKM. The V end lost 3 bases, the J end lost 2 bases, and 13 bases lay between the germline ends. This CDR3 comprises 15 residues. CDR3 bases: TGTGCCAGCAGTTTGCAGGTTGGTCAGAACTATGGCTACACCTTC. Its protein product is CASSLQVGQNYGYTF.

This clone showed up just once. The rearrangement joins TRBV28 to TRBJ2-1, with D unclear. Germline CDR1 is MDHEN and CDR2 is SYDVKM. The CDR3 contains 13 residues. Trimming removed 5 bases at V and 3 bases at J, with 8 bases between. In DNA form, the CDR3 reads TGTGCCAGCAGTCACGGAATCTACAATGAGCAGTTCTTC. Protein product: CASSHGIYNEQFF.

This chain joins TRBV11-2 and TRBJ2-1, with D unresolved. Per the germline V gene, CDR1 is SGHAT and CDR2 is FQNNGV. Trimming pared 2 bases from V and 9 bases from J, leaving 5 bases between. The CDR3 consists of 11 residues. This CDR3 reads CASSLFGEQFF. The CDR3 DNA reads TGTGCCAGCAGCTTATTTGGTGAGCAGTTCTTC.

The gene calls are TRBV30 and TRBJ1-4; 7 bases fit TRBD1. The V gene end was trimmed by 2 bases and the J gene end by 8 bases; junction bases not matched to a gene: 11. Germline CDR1 is GTSNPN and CDR2 is SVGIG (reference sequence). The CDR3 sequence is 15 residues long. In nucleotides, the CDR3 is TGTGCCTGGAGTATACGGTGGACAGGCGAGGAAAAACTGTTTTTT. Protein: CAWSIRWTGEEKLFF.

With respect to this clone: An end of the junction does not agree with germline; a read error may underlie this. The chain joins TRBV5-4 to TRBJ2-3; 10 positions match TRBD2. The CDR3 loop spans 13 amino acids. From germline, CDR1 is SGHNT and CDR2 YYREEE (reference sequence). CDR3 protein: CASSLSPSGSFHF. The DNA for the CDR3 is TGTGCCAGCAGCTTGTCCCCTAGCGGGAGTTTTCATTTT. The full variable domain, its missing parts supplied by reference TRBV5-4 and TRBJ2-3, is ETGVTQSPTHLIKTRGQQVTLRCSSQSGHNTVSWYQQALGQGPQFIFQYYREEENGRGNFPPRFSGLQFPNYSSELNVNALELDDSALYLCASSLSPSGSFHFGPGTRLTVL.

The CDR3 loop reads CSVEYRTSNTEAFF. CDR3 nucleotide sequence: TGCAGCGTTGAATATCGGACAAGTAACACTGAAGCTTTCTTT. The chain has TRBV29-1 and TRBJ1-1; maybe TRBD1 (5 bases). This CDR3 region has 14 residues. Trimming took 2 bases from V and 2 from J, leaving 12 bases between them. CDR1 is SQVTM and CDR2 is ANQGSEA in the germline V gene.

The V gene is TRBV19, the J gene TRBJ1-5; possible D gene TRBD1, 5 bases. Trimming pared 3 bases from V and 7 bases from J, leaving 10 bases between. This CDR3 region has 13 residues. Germline CDR1 LNHDA, CDR2 SQIVND (reference sequence). CDR3 region: CASSMTESQPQHF. The DNA of the CDR3 is TGTGCCAGTAGTATGACAGAATCCCAGCCCCAGCATTTT.

This clone has just one count. The V call is TRBV4-1, the J call TRBJ2-2; no reliable D call. The ends were cut back, 6 bases at V and 4 bases at J, with 18 bases in the middle. Germline loops: CDR1 MGHRA, CDR2 YSYEKL. This CDR3 contains 16 residues. The CDR3 nucleotides are TGCGCCAGCAGGGATCTTAGAAGGACGGGCACCGGGGAGCTGTTTTTT. It translates to CASRDLRRTGTGELFF.

The CDR3 DNA sequence: TGTGCCAGCAGTTCACGACCAACTAATGAAAAACTGTTTTTT. Translated: CASSSRPTNEKLFF. V and J are TRBV6-5 and TRBJ1-4; D is unclear. Germline V lookup: CDR1 MNHEY, CDR2 SVGAGI. The V end was cut by 4 bases, the J end by 0 bases, with 6 bases between. The CDR3 spans 14 residues.

V gene TRBV4-1 combines with J gene TRBJ1-1; a possible D gene is TRBD1 (6 bases). V gave up 1 base and J gave up 4 bases, with 19 bases separating them. Germline CDR1 is MGHRA and CDR2 is YSYEKL. The CDR3 is made up of 17 amino acids. In nucleotides, the CDR3 is TGCGCCAGCAGCCAAGTGCGGGCAGGGGCGCAAATCACTGAAGCTTTCTTT. The encoded protein is CASSQVRAGAQITEAFF.

The rearrangement links TRBV5-5 to TRBJ1-2; a weak D match, TRBD1 (5 bases). Per the germline V gene, CDR1 is SGHKS and CDR2 is YYEKEE (reference sequence). The V end lost 2 bases, the J end lost 2 bases, and 19 bases lay between the germline ends. This CDR3 has 17 amino acids. In nucleotides, the CDR3 is TGTGCCAGCAGCTTAGAGACAGCACAACTTCTAAACTATGGCTACACCTTC. As protein: CASSLETAQLLNYGYTF.